The rows below give T cell receptor beta chains drawn from one sample of a study of blood T cell repertoires in COVID-19. Generated by immunoSEQ multiplex PCR, the TCRdb table keeps only in-frame clones and is missing some. The sample contains over 100,000 clones, about nine tenths of which appear only once. Sequencing was carried out using peripheral blood. These receptors originate from a woman between 65 and 79 years old with COVID-19, enrolled during active disease. Both conserved end residues are part of each CDR3. The D gene is left open where the match is weak. Not every row has a clone size; where given, it reads once, few, many or a size class.

D gene,V gene,J gene,clone size,CDR3 protein,CDR3 DNA
NA,TRBV5-6,TRBJ1-4,few,CASSLWGLGEKLFF,TGTGCCAGCAGCTTGTGGGGACTTGGCGAAAAACTGTTTTTT
NA,TRBV4-1,TRBJ1-1,NA,CASSQGLGGGTEAFF,TGCGCCAGCAGCCAAGGTCTGGGGGGAGGCACTGAAGCTTTCTTT
NA,TRBV18,TRBJ1-4,NA,CASSPAGLPNEKLFF,TGTGCCAGCTCACCAGCGGGGCTCCCTAATGAAAAACTGTTTTTT
TRBD1,TRBV10-3,TRBJ1-5,NA,CAIMGTGSNQPQHF,TGTGCCATCATGGGGACAGGAAGCAATCAGCCCCAGCATTTT
NA,TRBV4-1,TRBJ2-2,NA,CASSQRGGDYTGELFF,TGCGCCAGCAGCCAGAGAGGCGGGGACTACACCGGGGAGCTGTTTTTT
NA,TRBV20-1,TRBJ1-2,NA,CSASRGGVGYTF,TGCAGTGCTAGTAGAGGGGGAGTTGGCTACACCTTC
TRBD2,TRBV5-4,TRBJ2-4,NA,CATRPGGLSKNIQYF,TGTGCCACCCGGCCGGGGGGGCTGTCCAAAAACATTCAGTACTTC
TRBD1,TRBV7-8,TRBJ1-4,once,CASSFPGTGGEKLFF,TGTGCCAGCAGCTTTCCCGGGACAGGTGGCGAAAAACTGTTTTTT
TRBD1,TRBV9,TRBJ1-2,NA,CASSQRTGGGYTF,TGTGCCAGCAGCCAACGGACAGGGGGAGGCTACACCTTC
NA,TRBV3-1/TRBV3-2,TRBJ1-3,NA,CASSQDLAGSGNTIYF,TGTGCCAGCAGCCAAGATCTGGCAGGGTCTGGAAACACCATATATTTT
NA,TRBV6-2/TRBV6-3,TRBJ1-6,NA,CASSSGRGSHNSPLHF,TGTGCCAGCAGTTCGGGCAGGGGAAGCCATAATTCACCCCTCCACTTT
TRBD1,TRBV6-1,TRBJ1-2,NA,CASSETRTGAYGYTF,TGTGCCAGCAGTGAAACCCGGACAGGGGCCTATGGCTACACCTTC
NA,TRBV5-1,TRBJ2-1,NA,CASSLIPGQHNEQFF,TGCGCCAGCAGCTTGATTCCGGGACAACACAATGAGCAGTTCTTC
TRBD1,TRBV9,TRBJ1-3,NA,CASSGTTQDRRSSYTSGNTIYF,TGTGCCAGCAGCGGAACAACACAGGACAGGCGTTCCTCTTATACCTCTGGAAACACCATATATTTT
NA,TRBV6-2/TRBV6-3,TRBJ1-2,NA,CASSYGGRGYGYTF,TGTGCCAGCAGTTACGGGGGCCGTGGGTATGGCTACACCTTC
TRBD1,TRBV19,TRBJ1-5,NA,CASSIGQGGQPQHF,TGTGCCAGTAGTATTGGACAGGGCGGGCAGCCCCAGCATTTT
TRBD1,TRBV3-1/TRBV3-2,TRBJ1-2,once,CASSHPGGIGGYTF,TGTGCCAGCAGCCATCCAGGGGGGATTGGTGGCTACACCTTC
TRBD2,TRBV3-1/TRBV3-2,TRBJ2-1,NA,CASSQLVERGGPYNEQFF,TGTGCCAGCAGCCAACTAGTCGAGCGGGGGGGCCCCTACAATGAGCAGTTCTTC
TRBD1,TRBV5-1,TRBJ2-2,NA,CASSLDRGVGELFF,TGCGCCAGCAGCTTAGACAGGGGTGTCGGGGAGCTGTTTTTT
TRBD1,TRBV5-1,TRBJ2-5,NA,CASSLGQGAGGTQYF,TGCGCCAGCAGCTTGGGGCAGGGGGCAGGAGGGACCCAGTACTTC
NA,TRBV7-9,TRBJ2-5,once,CASSPPRQAIIQETQYF,TGTGCCAGCAGCCCACCCCGACAGGCGATCATACAAGAGACCCAGTACTTC
NA,TRBV2,TRBJ1-1,NA,CASSPGIKNTEAFF,TGTGCCAGCAGTCCAGGGATAAAGAACACTGAAGCTTTCTTT
NA,TRBV5-1,TRBJ1-3,NA,CASSSDSVTGNTIYF,TGCGCCAGCAGCTCTGACAGCGTGACTGGAAACACCATATATTTT
NA,TRBV10-3,TRBJ1-2,NA,CAISESNAGVNYGYTF,TGTGCCATCAGTGAGTCGAATGCAGGGGTAAACTATGGCTACACCTTC
TRBD1,TRBV5-6,TRBJ1-2,NA,CASSGETGGRSGYTF,TGTGCCAGCAGCGGGGAGACAGGGGGGCGTTCGGGCTACACCTTC
NA,TRBV6-6,TRBJ1-4,NA,CASMKDAGSNEKLFF,TGTGCCAGCATGAAGGACGCGGGGTCTAATGAAAAACTGTTTTTT
NA,TRBV29-1,TRBJ1-1,NA,CSVFGGRGTEAFF,TGCAGCGTTTTTGGGGGGAGGGGAACTGAAGCTTTCTTT
TRBD2,TRBV28,TRBJ2-7,NA,CASRPRLAGVEQYF,TGTGCCAGCAGACCGCGACTAGCGGGGGTCGAGCAGTACTTC
TRBD1,TRBV7-9,TRBJ1-2,NA,CASNRGNYGYTF,TGTGCCAGTAACAGGGGTAACTATGGCTACACCTTC
TRBD2,TRBV10-3,TRBJ2-5,NA,CATRLAGQHETQYF,TGTGCCACCAGACTAGCGGGGCAACATGAGACCCAGTACTTC
NA,TRBV30,TRBJ2-1,NA,CAWSMSYNEQFF,TGTGCCTGGAGTATGAGCTACAATGAGCAGTTCTTC
TRBD1,TRBV6-5,TRBJ1-1,NA,CASTSTGGTEAFF,TGTGCCAGCACCTCGACAGGGGGTACTGAAGCTTTCTTT
NA,TRBV11-2,TRBJ1-1,NA,CASSRNRVTEAFF,TGTGCCAGCAGCAGAAACAGGGTCACTGAAGCTTTCTTT
NA,TRBV5-1,TRBJ2-5,NA,CASSLGQYQAQYF,TGCGCCAGCAGCTTGGGCCAATATCAGGCCCAGTACTTC
TRBD1,TRBV27,TRBJ1-2,few,CASSRSGGIYGYTF,TGTGCCAGCAGTCGATCAGGGGGCATTTATGGCTACACCTTC
TRBD2,TRBV5-1,TRBJ2-7,NA,CASSLFSGTSSYEQYF,TGCGCCAGCAGCTTGTTTAGCGGGACTAGCTCCTACGAGCAGTACTTC
NA,TRBV5-6,TRBJ2-7,NA,CASSLGARWHF,TGTGCCAGCAGCTTGGGGGCCCGGTGGCACTTC
TRBD1,TRBV2,TRBJ2-7,once,CASKGGTGSYEQYF,TGTGCCAGCAAGGGAGGGACAGGGTCCTACGAGCAGTACTTC